This T cell receptor (beta chain) originates from a study of blood T cell repertoires in COVID-19. Across the study: T cells, B-cell-depleted T cells, or PBMCs supplied cDNA or gDNA.

CDR1 and CDR2 (germline): SGHVS, FQNEAQ. Between the trimmed V and J ends, which lost 1 base and 6 bases, there was a span of 13 bases. This CDR3 comprises 15 residues. Original data processing: The assay estimated nucleated cells by amplifying reference gene primers. Method: immunoSEQ multiplex PCR; TCRdb's copy keeps in-frame clones and lacks some. V, J and clone size were drawn from that table, and D and trimming were deduced from the DNA. The profile covers under 350,000 clones, with around nine tenths appearing a single time and about 1.8% taken by the ten largest. This clone was counted between two and nine times.

Source material: PBMCs or T cells enriched from blood (not recorded which). The sequence was collected from a woman between 35 and 50 years old who had recovered from COVID-19. The V and J genes are TRBV7-8 and TRBJ2-1; tentative D call: TRBD2 (7 bases). CDR3 in DNA: TGTGCCAGCAGCTTAGATCTAGGGGGGGGCAATGAGCAGTTCTTC. It specifies CASSLDLGGGNEQFF.